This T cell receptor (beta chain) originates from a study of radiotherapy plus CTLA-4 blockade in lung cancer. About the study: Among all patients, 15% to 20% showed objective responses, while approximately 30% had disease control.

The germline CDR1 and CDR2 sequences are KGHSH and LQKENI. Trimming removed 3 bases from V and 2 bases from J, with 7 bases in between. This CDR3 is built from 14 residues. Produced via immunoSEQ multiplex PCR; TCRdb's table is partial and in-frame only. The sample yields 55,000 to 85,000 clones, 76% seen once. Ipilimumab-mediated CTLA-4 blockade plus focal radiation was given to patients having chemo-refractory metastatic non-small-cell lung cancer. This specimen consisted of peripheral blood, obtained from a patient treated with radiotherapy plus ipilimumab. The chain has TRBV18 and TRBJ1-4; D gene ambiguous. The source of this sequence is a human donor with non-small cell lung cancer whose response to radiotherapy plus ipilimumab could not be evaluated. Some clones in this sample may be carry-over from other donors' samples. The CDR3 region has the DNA TGTGCCAGCTCACCCGGGGTGACTAATGAAAAACTGTTTTTT. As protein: CASSPGVTNEKLFF. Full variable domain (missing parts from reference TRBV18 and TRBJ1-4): NAGVMQNPRHLVRRRGQEARLRCSPMKGHSHVYWYRQLPEEGLKFMVYLQKENIIDESGMPKERFSAEFPKEGPSILRIQQVVRGDSAAYFCASSPGVTNEKLFFGSGTQLSVL.